Below, 26 T cell receptor beta chains from the same sample are listed, as sequenced in a study of blood T cell repertoires in COVID-19. Clones were read by immunoSEQ multiplex PCR, and TCRdb kept only the in-frame ones, dropping some. The table has approximately 170,000 clones, 80% to 90% seen once. Specimen: peripheral blood. These receptors all come from a woman in her seventies with COVID-19, enrolled during active disease.

This clone showed up just once. This chain joins TRBV7-8 and TRBJ2-5, with 7 positions matching TRBD2. In germline, CDR1 is SGHVS, CDR2 FQNEAQ. The ends lost 5 bases at V and 5 bases at J; junction bases unmatched: 8. CDR3 length equals 14 residues. The CDR3 DNA reads as TGTGCCAGCAGCCGAGCAGCGGGAATGGAGACCCAGTACTTC. It specifies CASSRAAGMETQYF. The whole variable domain, remainder taken from reference TRBV7-8 and TRBJ2-5, is GAGVSQSPRYKVAKRGQDVALRCDPISGHVSLFWYQQALGQGPEFLTYFQNEAQLDKSGLPSDRFFAERPEGSVSTLKIQRTQQEDSAVYLCASSRAAGMETQYFGPGTRLLVL.

The rearrangement links TRBV29-1 to TRBJ1-1; tentatively, D is TRBD1 (6 bases). Trimming pared 6 bases from V and 4 bases from J, leaving 18 bases between. The CDR3 has 14 amino acids. Germline V CDR1 and CDR2: SQVTM, ANQGSEA. In nucleotides, the CDR3 is TGCAGCGTCTTAGGGGGTGAGGGGAGCACTGAAGCTTTCTTT. This translates into CSVLGGEGSTEAFF.

This chain uses TRBV3-1 (or the pseudogene TRBV3-2) with TRBJ1-2; D uncertain. The CDR3 is made up of 14 amino acids. The V end lost 0 bases, the J end lost 4 bases, and 9 bases lay between the germline ends. Germline V gives CDR1 LGHDT, CDR2 YNNKEL (reference sequence). The CDR3 DNA follows: TGTGCCAGCAGCCAAGATTACAACCTCTATGGCTACACCTTC. As protein: CASSQDYNLYGYTF.

J is TRBJ2-3 and V is TRBV11-1, with D maybe TRBD2 (7 bases). This CDR3 has 15 residues. Trimming pared 3 bases from V and 5 bases from J, leaving 15 bases between. Germline-derived CDR1 and CDR2 are SGHAT and FQDESV (reference sequence). CDR3 loop: CASSFTGGLGDTQYF. DNA of the CDR3: TGTGCCAGCAGCTTTACGGGGGGCCTGGGAGATACGCAGTATTTT.

This chain joins TRBV24-1 and TRBJ2-2; D is unclear. Germline-derived CDR1 and CDR2 are KGHDR and SFDVKD. There are 16 residues in the CDR3. V lost 5 bases and J 7 bases, leaving 19 bases between the germline ends. CDR3 nucleotides: TGTGCCACCAGTGGCAGGCACCCCTTTTCGGTCGGGGAGCTGTTTTTT. Protein product: CATSGRHPFSVGELFF.

This chain links TRBV28 with TRBJ1-4; 11 nucleotides align to TRBD1. Per germline, CDR1 MDHEN and CDR2 SYDVKM. The V gene end was trimmed by 5 bases and the J gene end by 10 bases; junction bases not matched to a gene: 3. The CDR3 covers 13 residues. CDR3 region: CASSRDRGRKLFF. CDR3 DNA: TGTGCCAGCAGTAGGGACAGGGGGAGAAAACTGTTTTTT.

The chain employs TRBV6-4 and TRBJ2-2, with 8 bases matching TRBD1. The V segment lost 4 bases and the J segment 6 bases; nucleotides outside the gene matches: 4. This CDR3 is built from 14 residues. The germline gives CDR1 MRHNA, CDR2 SNTAGT. The CDR3 bases are TGTGCCAGCAGTGCGACAGGGGCGTCCGGGGAGCTGTTTTTT. This gives the protein CASSATGASGELFF.

The chain has TRBV7-3 and TRBJ2-2, with TRBD2 identical over 8 bases. J gave up 5 bases and V 5 bases, and 4 bases lay outside the gene matches. There are 14 residues in the CDR3. Germline CDR1 and CDR2: SGHTA and FQGTGA. This CDR3 is CASSPAGVTGELFF. The CDR3 DNA sequence: TGTGCCAGCAGCCCAGCGGGGGTGACCGGGGAGCTGTTTTTT.

This chain connects TRBV29-1 to TRBJ1-1; D is perhaps TRBD1 (5 bases). This CDR3 region has 14 residues. Germline V gives CDR1 SQVTM, CDR2 ANQGSEA. V was clipped by 3 bases and J by 4 bases, with 15 bases between them. CDR3: CSVDRDSRTTEAFF. CDR3 DNA: TGCAGCGTTGATAGAGACAGTAGGACCACTGAAGCTTTCTTT.

The chain carries TRBV2 and TRBJ2-3, with 9 bases aligning to TRBD1. CDR3 size: 15 residues. V trimming: 6 bases; J trimming: 3 bases; junction bases outside the gene matches: 7. Germline loops: CDR1 SNHLY, CDR2 FYNNEI. The CDR3 reads CASRGTGMRTDTQYF. The CDR3 DNA is TGTGCCAGCAGAGGGACAGGGATGCGGACAGATACGCAGTATTTT.

The chain uses TRBV5-1 and TRBJ1-6; 8 bases are shared with TRBD1. The CDR3 is made up of 14 amino acids. Trimming took 3 bases from V and 7 from J; bases not matched to a gene: 3. CDR1 is SGHRS and CDR2 is YFSETQ in the germline V gene. The chain's CDR3 is CASSSQGANSPLHF. DNA for the CDR3: TGCGCCAGCAGCTCCCAGGGGGCGAATTCACCCCTCCACTTT. Filled out from reference TRBV5-1 and TRBJ1-6, the complete variable domain reads KAGVTQTPRYLIKTRGQQVTLSCSPISGHRSVSWYQQTPGQGLQFLFEYFSETQRNKGNFPGRFSGRQFSNSRSEMNVSTLELGDSALYLCASSSQGANSPLHFGNGTRLTVT.

This clone was counted a few times. The chain employs TRBV7-2 and TRBJ2-7; TRBD2 might be the D (5 bases). The ends were cut back, 6 bases at V and 6 bases at J, with 24 bases in the middle. The V gene's germline CDR1 is SGHTA and CDR2 FQGNSA. The CDR3 has 16 residues. CDR3 DNA: TGTGCCAGCAGTTACCGTGGGAGCGCGACTTTCGGCGAGCAGTACTTC. Protein sequence: CASSYRGSATFGEQYF.

The chain joins TRBV9 to TRBJ2-3, with 9 positions matching TRBD1. Trimming at V came to 4 bases and at J to 4 bases, leaving 7 bases not matched to a gene. There are 15 residues in the CDR3. The germline CDR1 and CDR2 sequences are SGDLS and YYNGEE. The CDR3 DNA sequence: TGTGCCAGCAGCTTACAGGGGGCGCGGGCAGATACGCAGTATTTT. This gives the protein CASSLQGARADTQYF.

The V call is TRBV9, the J call TRBJ1-1; 7 nucleotides line up with TRBD1. CDR3 size: 15 residues. The V gene's germline CDR1 is SGDLS and CDR2 YYNGEE. With 3 bases clipped from V and 5 bases from J, the junction kept 10 bases outside the gene matches. CDR3 residues: CASSAWRGRITEAFF. In DNA, the CDR3 is TGTGCCAGCAGCGCCTGGAGGGGGCGCATAACTGAAGCTTTCTTT.

The rearrangement links TRBV3-1 (or the pseudogene TRBV3-2) to TRBJ1-5; a possible D gene is TRBD1 (6 bases). The CDR3 covers 14 residues. The ends were cut back, 2 bases at V and 11 bases at J, with 16 bases in the middle. Germline V lookup: CDR1 LGHDT, CDR2 YNNKEL (reference sequence). CDR3 sequence (DNA): TGTGCCAGCAGCCAAAGGGGGGGGGAATCAGCCCAGCATTTT. It yields the protein CASSQRGGESAQHF.

J is TRBJ2-1 and V is TRBV27; tentatively, D is TRBD1 (5 bases). Germline loops: CDR1 MNHEY, CDR2 SMNVEV (reference sequence). This CDR3 has 11 residues. V shed 6 bases and J shed 12 bases, with 12 bases lying between them. Here the CDR3 DNA reads TGTGCCAGCAGCCTTGGGGCGTGGCAGTTCTTC. This encodes CASSLGAWQFF.

This chain links TRBV5-6 with TRBJ1-3, with TRBD1 matching over 10 bases. The CDR3 runs to 15 residues. Germline CDR1 SGHDT, CDR2 YYEEEE. J lost 4 bases, V lost 4 bases, and 5 bases had no gene match. This CDR3 is CASSIGTGDGNTIYF. CDR3 coding DNA: TGTGCCAGCAGCATCGGGACAGGGGACGGAAACACCATATATTTT. Supplemented by reference TRBV5-6 and TRBJ1-3, the full variable domain reads DAGVTQSPTHLIKTRGQQVTLRCSPKSGHDTVSWYQQALGQGPQFIFQYYEEEERQRGNFPDRFSGHQFPNYSSELNVNALLLGDSALYLCASSIGTGDGNTIYFGEGSWLTVV.

V usage is TRBV19 and J usage is TRBJ1-5, with D possibly TRBD1 on 5 matching bases. The CDR3 runs to 15 residues. The germline V gene encodes CDR1 LNHDA and CDR2 SQIVND (reference sequence). V lost 0 bases and J lost 3, with 9 bases in between. The CDR3 is CASSIDRVNNQPQHF. The CDR3, as DNA: TGTGCCAGTAGTATAGACAGGGTTAACAATCAGCCCCAGCATTTT.

V gene TRBV28 combines with J gene TRBJ2-1, with TRBD2 identical over 14 bases. This CDR3 is 17 amino acids long. Germline V gives CDR1 MDHEN, CDR2 SYDVKM. The V gene end was trimmed by 4 bases and the J gene end by 8 bases; junction bases not matched to a gene: 10. The CDR3 spells CASSSSATSGGAHEQFF. CDR3 nucleotide sequence: TGTGCCAGCAGTTCCTCGGCGACTAGCGGGGGGGCGCATGAGCAGTTCTTC.

This clone was detected only once. This rearrangement joins TRBV25-1 to TRBJ2-1; 7 nucleotides align to TRBD2. This CDR3 contains 16 residues. Germline V CDR1 and CDR2: MGHDK, SYGVNS. J gave up 0 bases and V 3 bases, and 5 bases lay outside the gene matches. The chain's CDR3 is CASSEGGRGSYNEQFF. CDR3 in DNA: TGTGCCAGCAGTGAGGGCGGGAGAGGCTCCTACAATGAGCAGTTCTTC.

The genes are TRBV7-9 and TRBJ2-1; 8 bases match TRBD1. CDR1 is SEHNR, CDR2 FQNEAQ, per germline (reference sequence). V dropped 5 bases and J dropped 0; count of bases not matched to a gene: 6. CDR3 length: 16 residues. As DNA, the CDR3 is TGTGCCAGCAGCATAACCGACAGGGGCTCCTACAATGAGCAGTTCTTC. Translating it yields CASSITDRGSYNEQFF.

This clone was picked up one time. Germline and junction disagree at one end, which may indicate a read error. The chain links TRBV3-1 (or the pseudogene TRBV3-2) to TRBJ2-5; D perhaps matches TRBD2 (6 bases). From germline, CDR1 is LGHDT and CDR2 YNNKEL (reference sequence). The CDR3 runs 11 residues. This CDR3 reads CASGRRDSRNF. The CDR3 DNA follows: TGTGCCAGCGGCCGTAGGGACTCACGAAACTTC.

The genes are TRBV7-9 and TRBJ1-2, with unresolved D. CDR1 and CDR2 (germline): SEHNR, FQNEAQ (reference sequence). V lost 1 base, J lost 4 bases, and 10 bases lay in between. The CDR3 covers 14 residues. CDR3 region: CASSLGSPLYGYTF. CDR3 bases: TGTGCCAGCAGCTTAGGGTCACCACTCTATGGCTACACCTTC.

Here the CDR3 reads CASSPGGPQETQYF. CDR3 sequence (DNA): TGTGCCAGCAGTCCGGGAGGACCACAAGAGACCCAGTACTTC. The V gene is TRBV6-5, the J gene TRBJ2-5, with 7 positions matching TRBD2. V was clipped by 5 bases and J by 2 bases; unmatched bases: 5. This CDR3 has 14 residues. CDR1 is MNHEY and CDR2 is SVGAGI in the germline V gene.

Regarding this clone: One end of the junction varies from germline; a read error may be responsible. V usage is TRBV20-1 and J usage is TRBJ1-1; D not resolved. Germline CDR1 DFQATT, CDR2 SNEGSKA (reference sequence). The CDR3 consists of 10 residues. CDR3: CSARNSEAFF. The CDR3 bases are TGCAGTGCTAGGAACAGTGAAGCTTTCTTT.

The chain is built from TRBV6-5 and TRBJ1-5; 8 bases map to TRBD1. V lost 5 bases, J lost 3 bases, and 3 bases stayed unmatched. This CDR3 has 14 amino acids. CDR1 is MNHEY, CDR2 SVGAGI, per germline. The CDR3 reads CASSRTGYNQPQHF. Here the CDR3 DNA reads TGTGCCAGCAGTCGGACAGGGTACAATCAGCCCCAGCATTTT.